The 10 T cell receptor beta chains reported below all come from one sample, sequenced in a study of T cells in Graves' hyperthyroidism and ophthalmopathy. Using RNA transcripts as the source, TCR beta CDR3 regions were amplified. Primed by the HTBI set, a first-round RT-PCR was run on the TCR CDR3. TCRdb reprocessed the multiplex PCR reads with MiXCR, giving one entry per CDR3 protein. The table includes over 250,000 distinct CDR3 sequences, 25% to 30% detected once. The sample comprised blood. These TCRs come from a man between 40 and 49 years old with Graves' hyperthyroidism that later progressed to Graves' ophthalmopathy.

This clonotype was seen at least ten times. Just one base apart from a much larger clone, this may be a read error. The gene calls are TRBV20-1 and TRBJ2-7, with D perhaps TRBD2 (5 bases). V was pared by 2 bases and J by 3 bases, with 11 bases between. Germline V gene sequence: CDR1 DFQATT, CDR2 SNEGSKA (reference sequence). CDR3 length equals 13 residues. The chain's CDR3 is CSARLGVSYEQYF. In DNA, the CDR3 is TGCAGTGCTAGATTGGGAGTAAGCTACGAGCAGTACTTC.

This clonotype has only a few counts. V usage is TRBV6-5 and J usage is TRBJ2-3; maybe TRBD2 (5 bases). V lost 2 bases and J 14 bases, leaving 17 bases between the germline ends. Germline V gives CDR1 MNHEY, CDR2 SVGAGI. The CDR3 runs 13 residues. CDR3 DNA: TGTGCCAGCAGTTACAATCTGGACCCGGACTTGTATTTT. Translating it yields CASSYNLDPDLYF.

This chain joins TRBV6-1 and TRBJ2-7, with D possibly matching TRBD2 (5 bases). The germline V gene has CDR1 MNHNS and CDR2 SASEGT. V was trimmed by 6 bases and J by 4 bases, leaving 10 bases between them. The CDR3 sequence is 12 residues long. CDR3 nucleotide sequence: TGTGCCAGCAGGAGGGAAGATTACGAGCAGTACTTC. It is translated as CASRREDYEQYF.

This clonotype was seen ten or more times. This chain connects TRBV19 to TRBJ1-5; possibly TRBD1 for D (6 bases). The V end was cut by 6 bases, the J end by 0 bases, with 12 bases between. This CDR3 has 15 residues. CDR1 LNHDA and CDR2 SQIVND come from the germline V gene (reference sequence). The DNA for the CDR3 is TGTGCCAGTAGGATCCAGGGGTATAGCAATCAGCCCCAGCATTTT. Its translation: CASRIQGYSNQPQHF.

This clonotype was found a few times. The V and J genes are TRBV11-2 and TRBJ2-5; TRBD2 agrees at 12 bases. CDR1 and CDR2 from the germline V gene are SGHAT and FQNNGV. The J segment lost 7 bases and the V segment lost 1 base, leaving 10 bases of the junction unmatched. The CDR3 sequence is 17 residues long. The CDR3 bases are TGTGCCAGCAGCTTAGTCCCCCAACTAGCGGGGGGCGCGACCCAGTACTTC. Translating gives CASSLVPQLAGGATQYF.

This clonotype was seen many times. The rearrangement links TRBV28 to TRBJ2-5; 10 bases line up with TRBD2. V dropped 5 bases and J dropped 7; count of bases not matched to a gene: 7. This CDR3 is built from 14 residues. Germline-derived CDR1 and CDR2 are MDHEN and SYDVKM. This CDR3 is CASSLLAGKGTQYF. The DNA for the CDR3 is TGTGCCAGCAGTCTACTAGCGGGAAAAGGGACCCAGTACTTC. Filled out from reference TRBV28 and TRBJ2-5, the complete variable domain reads DVKVTQSSRYLVKRTGEKVFLECVQDMDHENMFWYRQDPGLGLRLIYFSYDVKMKEKGDIPEGYSVSREKKERFSLILESASTNQTSMYLCASSLLAGKGTQYFGPGTRLLVL.

In DNA form, the CDR3 reads TGTGCCAGCAGTGAGACGACAGCAAGCTCCTACGAGCAGTACTTC. Translation gives CASSETTASSYEQYF. The chain couples TRBV2 to TRBJ2-7, with TRBD1 as a possible D gene (5 bases). Looked up from germline, CDR1 is SNHLY and CDR2 is FYNNEI. This CDR3 contains 15 residues. V lost 3 bases and J 0 bases, leaving 12 bases between the germline ends.

This clonotype has at least ten counts. The chain uses TRBV6-5 and TRBJ2-2; D not resolved. V shed 0 bases and J shed 9 bases, with 8 bases lying between them. In germline, CDR1 is MNHEY, CDR2 SVGAGI. The CDR3 has 13 residues. The CDR3 spells CASSYSISRELFF. The CDR3 nucleotides read TGTGCCAGCAGTTACTCGATATCCCGGGAGCTGTTTTTT.

This chain uses TRBV7-2 with TRBJ1-3, with unresolved D. V was pared by 4 bases and J by 2 bases, with 12 bases between. Per the germline V gene, CDR1 is SGHTA and CDR2 is FQGNSA. CDR3 length equals 15 residues. DNA for the CDR3: TGTGCCAGCAGCTCAACACAAGGGACTGGAAACACCATATATTTT. Translation gives CASSSTQGTGNTIYF.

This clonotype appeared many times. This chain connects TRBV6-5 to TRBJ1-5; D possibly corresponds to TRBD1 (5 bases). Germline CDR1 is MNHEY and CDR2 is SVGAGI. V shed 2 bases and J shed 6 bases, with 11 bases lying between them. CDR3 length equals 14 residues. The DNA for the CDR3 is TGTGCCAGCAGTTACGGGGCGGAGGGTCAGCCCCAGCATTTT. Translating gives CASSYGAEGQPQHF.